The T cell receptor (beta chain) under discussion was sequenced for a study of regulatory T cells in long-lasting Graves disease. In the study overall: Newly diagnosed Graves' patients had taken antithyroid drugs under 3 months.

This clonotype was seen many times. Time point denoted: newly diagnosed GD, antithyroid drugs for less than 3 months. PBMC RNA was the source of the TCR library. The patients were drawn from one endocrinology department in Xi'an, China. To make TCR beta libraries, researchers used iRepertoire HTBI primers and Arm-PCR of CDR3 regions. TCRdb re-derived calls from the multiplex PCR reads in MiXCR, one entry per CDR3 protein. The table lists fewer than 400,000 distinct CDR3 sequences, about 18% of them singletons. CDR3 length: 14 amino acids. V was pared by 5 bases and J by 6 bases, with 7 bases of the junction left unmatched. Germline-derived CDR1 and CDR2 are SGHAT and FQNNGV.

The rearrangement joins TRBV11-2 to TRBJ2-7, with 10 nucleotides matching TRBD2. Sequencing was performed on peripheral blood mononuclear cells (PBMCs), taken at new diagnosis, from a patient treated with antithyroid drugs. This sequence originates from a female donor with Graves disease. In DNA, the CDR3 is TGTGCCAGCAGCCCCCAGTTAGCGGGAGGCGAGCAGTACTTC. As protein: CASSPQLAGGEQYF.